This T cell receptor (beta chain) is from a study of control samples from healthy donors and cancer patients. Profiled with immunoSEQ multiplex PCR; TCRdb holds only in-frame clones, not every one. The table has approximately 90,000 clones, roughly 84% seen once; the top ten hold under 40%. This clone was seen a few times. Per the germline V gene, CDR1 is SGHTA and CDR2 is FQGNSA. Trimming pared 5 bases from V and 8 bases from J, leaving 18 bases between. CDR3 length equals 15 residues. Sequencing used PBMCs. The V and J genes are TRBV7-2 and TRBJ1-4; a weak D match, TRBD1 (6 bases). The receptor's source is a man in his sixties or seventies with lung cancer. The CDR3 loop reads CASSPIQGGREKLFF. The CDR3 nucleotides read TGTGCCAGCAGCCCTATACAGGGTGGAAGAGAAAAACTGTTTTTT.